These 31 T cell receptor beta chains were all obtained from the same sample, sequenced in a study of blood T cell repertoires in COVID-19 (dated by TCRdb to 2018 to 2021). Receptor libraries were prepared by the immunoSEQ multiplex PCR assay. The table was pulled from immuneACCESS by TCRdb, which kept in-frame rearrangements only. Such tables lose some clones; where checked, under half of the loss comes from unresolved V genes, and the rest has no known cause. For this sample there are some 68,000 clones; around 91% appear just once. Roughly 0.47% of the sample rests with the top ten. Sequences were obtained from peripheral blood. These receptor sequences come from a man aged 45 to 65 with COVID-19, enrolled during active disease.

The DNA of the CDR3 is TGTGCCAGCAGTTTATCGAAGGGCGCGGGGGTTGAAGCTTTCTTT. This encodes CASSLSKGAGVEAFF. The chain combines TRBV27 with TRBJ1-1, with D possibly being TRBD1 (5 bases). The CDR3 totals 15 residues. V lost 0 bases and J lost 7, with 15 bases in between. Germline values: CDR1 MNHEY, CDR2 SMNVEV (reference sequence).

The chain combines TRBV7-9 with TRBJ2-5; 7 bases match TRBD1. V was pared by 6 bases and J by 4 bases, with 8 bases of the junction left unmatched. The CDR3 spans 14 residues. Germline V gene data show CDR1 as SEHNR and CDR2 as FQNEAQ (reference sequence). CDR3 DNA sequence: TGTGCCAGCAGTCCCGGGACAGACATAGAGACCCAGTACTTC. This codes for CASSPGTDIETQYF.

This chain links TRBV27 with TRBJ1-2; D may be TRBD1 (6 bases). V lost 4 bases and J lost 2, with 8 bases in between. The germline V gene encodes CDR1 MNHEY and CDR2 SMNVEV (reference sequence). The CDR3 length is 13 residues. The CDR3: CASSWQGNYGYTF. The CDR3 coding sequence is TGTGCCAGCAGTTGGCAGGGGAACTATGGCTACACCTTC.

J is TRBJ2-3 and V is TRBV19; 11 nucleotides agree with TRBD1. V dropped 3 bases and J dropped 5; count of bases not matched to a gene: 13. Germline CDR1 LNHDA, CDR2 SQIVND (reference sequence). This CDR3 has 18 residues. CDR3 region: CASSIDAGTGGSRDTQYF. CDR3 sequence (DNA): TGTGCCAGTAGTATTGATGCCGGGACAGGGGGGAGTAGAGATACGCAGTATTTT.

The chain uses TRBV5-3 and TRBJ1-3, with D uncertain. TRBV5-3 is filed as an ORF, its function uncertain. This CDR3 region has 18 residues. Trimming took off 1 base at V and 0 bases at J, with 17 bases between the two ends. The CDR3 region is CARSLNQRQLYSGNTIYF. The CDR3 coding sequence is TGTGCCAGAAGCTTGAATCAGAGGCAACTTTACTCTGGAAACACCATATATTTT.

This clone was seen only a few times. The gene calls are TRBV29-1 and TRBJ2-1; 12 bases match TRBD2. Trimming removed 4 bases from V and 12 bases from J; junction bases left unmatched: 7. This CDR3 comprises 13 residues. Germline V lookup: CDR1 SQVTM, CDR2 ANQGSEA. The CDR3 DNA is TGCAGCGTTGGTTCTAGCGGGAGGGGTTCGCAGTTCTTC. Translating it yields CSVGSSGRGSQFF.

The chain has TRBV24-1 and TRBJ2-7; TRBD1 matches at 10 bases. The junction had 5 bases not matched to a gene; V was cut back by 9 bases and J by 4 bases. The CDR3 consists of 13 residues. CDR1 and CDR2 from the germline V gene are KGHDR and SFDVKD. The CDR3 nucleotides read TGTGCCACCCGACAGGGGGCGAAGTACGAGCAGTACTTC. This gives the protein CATRQGAKYEQYF.

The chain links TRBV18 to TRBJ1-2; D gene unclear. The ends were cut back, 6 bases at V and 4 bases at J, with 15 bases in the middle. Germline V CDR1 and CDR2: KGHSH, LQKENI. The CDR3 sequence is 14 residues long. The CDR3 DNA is TGTGCCAGCTCCCAGCTACAGCAGATCTATGGCTACACCTTC. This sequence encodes CASSQLQQIYGYTF.

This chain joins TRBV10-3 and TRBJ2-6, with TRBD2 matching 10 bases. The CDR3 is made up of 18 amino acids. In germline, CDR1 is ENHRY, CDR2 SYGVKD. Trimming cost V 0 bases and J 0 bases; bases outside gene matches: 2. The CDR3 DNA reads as TGTGCCATCAGTGAGTCGCCTAGCGGGAGCTCTGGGGCCAACGTCCTGACTTTC. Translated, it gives CAISESPSGSSGANVLTF.

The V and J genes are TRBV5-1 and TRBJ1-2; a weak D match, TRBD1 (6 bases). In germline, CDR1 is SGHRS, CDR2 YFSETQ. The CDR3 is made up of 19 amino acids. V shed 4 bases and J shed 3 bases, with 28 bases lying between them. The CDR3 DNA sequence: TGCGCCAGCAGCGGGTTGAGACAGGACGCCATAAGAACCTACTATGGCTACACCTTC. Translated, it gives CASSGLRQDAIRTYYGYTF.

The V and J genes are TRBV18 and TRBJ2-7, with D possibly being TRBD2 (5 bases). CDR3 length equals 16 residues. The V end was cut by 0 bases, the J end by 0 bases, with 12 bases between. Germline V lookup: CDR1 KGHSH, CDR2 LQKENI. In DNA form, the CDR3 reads TGTGCCAGCTCACCACCCGGGGATCTCAGCTCCTACGAGCAGTACTTC. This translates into CASSPPGDLSSYEQYF.

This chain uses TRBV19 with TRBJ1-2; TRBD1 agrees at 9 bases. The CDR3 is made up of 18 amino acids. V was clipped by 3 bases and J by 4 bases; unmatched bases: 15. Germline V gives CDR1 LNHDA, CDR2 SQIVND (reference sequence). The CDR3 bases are TGTGCCAGTAGTATGTTTCCGGGACAGGGAACCATTCTCTATGGCTACACCTTC. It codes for CASSMFPGQGTILYGYTF. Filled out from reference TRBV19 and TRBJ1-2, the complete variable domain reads DGGITQSPKYLFRKEGQNVTLSCEQNLNHDAMYWYRQDPGQGLRLIYYSQIVNDFQKGDIAEGYSVSREKKESFPLTVTSAQKNPTAFYLCASSMFPGQGTILYGYTFGSGTRLTVV.

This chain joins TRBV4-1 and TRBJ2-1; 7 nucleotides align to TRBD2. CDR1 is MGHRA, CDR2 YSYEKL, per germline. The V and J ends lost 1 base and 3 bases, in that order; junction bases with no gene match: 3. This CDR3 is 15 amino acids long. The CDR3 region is CASSQVASGYNEQFF. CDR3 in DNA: TGCGCCAGCAGCCAAGTGGCTAGCGGCTACAATGAGCAGTTCTTC.

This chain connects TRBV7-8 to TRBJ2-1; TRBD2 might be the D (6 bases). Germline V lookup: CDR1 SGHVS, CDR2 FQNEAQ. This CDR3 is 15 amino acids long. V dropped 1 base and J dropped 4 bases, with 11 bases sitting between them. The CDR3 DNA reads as TGTGCCAGCAGCTTAGGATCCAGCGGGTACAATGAGCAGTTCTTC. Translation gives CASSLGSSGYNEQFF.

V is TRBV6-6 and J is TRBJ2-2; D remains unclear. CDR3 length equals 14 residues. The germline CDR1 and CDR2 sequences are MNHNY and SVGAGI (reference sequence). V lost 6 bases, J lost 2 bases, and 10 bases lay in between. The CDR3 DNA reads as TGTGCCAGCAGGCTTAACAGTAACACCGGGGAGCTGTTTTTT. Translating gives CASRLNSNTGELFF.

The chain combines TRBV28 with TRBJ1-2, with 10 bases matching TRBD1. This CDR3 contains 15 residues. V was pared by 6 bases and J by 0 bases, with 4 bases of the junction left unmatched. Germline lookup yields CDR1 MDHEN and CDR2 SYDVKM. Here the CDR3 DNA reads TGTGCCAGCAGGTCTGGGACAGGGGCTAACTATGGCTACACCTTC. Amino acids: CASRSGTGANYGYTF.

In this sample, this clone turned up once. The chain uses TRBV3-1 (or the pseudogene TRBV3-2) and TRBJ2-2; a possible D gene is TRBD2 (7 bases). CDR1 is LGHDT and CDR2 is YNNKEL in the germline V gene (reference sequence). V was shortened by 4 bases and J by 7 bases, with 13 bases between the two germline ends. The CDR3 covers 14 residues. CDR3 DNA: TGTGCCAGCAGCCCCAGGGGAGGGGACGGGGAGCTGTTTTTT. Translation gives CASSPRGGDGELFF.

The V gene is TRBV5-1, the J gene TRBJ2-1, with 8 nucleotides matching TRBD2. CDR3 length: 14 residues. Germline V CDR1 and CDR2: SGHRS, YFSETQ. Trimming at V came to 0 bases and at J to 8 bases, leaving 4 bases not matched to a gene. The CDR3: CASSLGVGRDEQFF. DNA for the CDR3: TGCGCCAGCAGCTTGGGGGTCGGGAGGGATGAGCAGTTCTTC.

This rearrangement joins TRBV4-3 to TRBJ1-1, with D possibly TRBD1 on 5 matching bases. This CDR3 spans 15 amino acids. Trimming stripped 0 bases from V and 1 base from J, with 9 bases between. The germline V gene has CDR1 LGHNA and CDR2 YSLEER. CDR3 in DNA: TGCGCCAGCAGCCAAGATGCGGGGGGGAACACTGAAGCTTTCTTT. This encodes CASSQDAGGNTEAFF.

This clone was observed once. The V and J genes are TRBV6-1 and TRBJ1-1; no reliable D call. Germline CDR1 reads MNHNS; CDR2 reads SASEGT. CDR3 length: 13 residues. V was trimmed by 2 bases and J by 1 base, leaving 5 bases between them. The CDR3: CASSESENTEAFF. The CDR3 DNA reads TGTGCCAGCAGTGAAAGCGAGAACACTGAAGCTTTCTTT.

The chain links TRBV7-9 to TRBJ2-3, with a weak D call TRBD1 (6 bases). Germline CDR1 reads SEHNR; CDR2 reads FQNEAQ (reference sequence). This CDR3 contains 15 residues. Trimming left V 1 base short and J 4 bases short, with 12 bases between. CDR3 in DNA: TGTGCCAGCAGCTTAGGTAGGGGGATGGCAGATACGCAGTATTTT. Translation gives CASSLGRGMADTQYF.

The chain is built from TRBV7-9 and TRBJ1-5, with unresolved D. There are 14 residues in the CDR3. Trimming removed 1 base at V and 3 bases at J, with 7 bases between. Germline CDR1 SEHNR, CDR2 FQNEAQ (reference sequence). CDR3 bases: TGTGCCAGCAGCTTAGGAGTCATCAATCAGCCCCAGCATTTT. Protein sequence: CASSLGVINQPQHF.

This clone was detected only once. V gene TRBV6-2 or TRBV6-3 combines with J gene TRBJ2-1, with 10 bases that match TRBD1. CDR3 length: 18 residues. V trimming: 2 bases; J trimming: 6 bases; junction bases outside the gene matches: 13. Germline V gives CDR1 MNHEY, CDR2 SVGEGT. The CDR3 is CASSYPLSRQGARNEQFF. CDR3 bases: TGTGCCAGCAGTTACCCCCTATCACGACAGGGGGCGCGCAATGAGCAGTTCTTC.

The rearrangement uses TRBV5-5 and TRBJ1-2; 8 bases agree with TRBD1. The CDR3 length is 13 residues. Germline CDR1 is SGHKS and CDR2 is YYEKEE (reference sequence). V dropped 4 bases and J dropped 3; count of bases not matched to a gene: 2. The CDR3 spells CASSQQGDYGYTF. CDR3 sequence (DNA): TGTGCCAGCAGCCAACAGGGGGACTATGGCTACACCTTC.

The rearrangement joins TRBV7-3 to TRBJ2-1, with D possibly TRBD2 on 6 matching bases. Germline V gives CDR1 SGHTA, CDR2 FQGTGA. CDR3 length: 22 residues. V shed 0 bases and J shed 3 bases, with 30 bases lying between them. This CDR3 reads CASSLTFTFSGHLRDLYNEQFF. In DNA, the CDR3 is TGTGCCAGCAGCTTAACGTTTACCTTTTCGGGGCACTTGCGGGACCTCTACAATGAGCAGTTCTTC.

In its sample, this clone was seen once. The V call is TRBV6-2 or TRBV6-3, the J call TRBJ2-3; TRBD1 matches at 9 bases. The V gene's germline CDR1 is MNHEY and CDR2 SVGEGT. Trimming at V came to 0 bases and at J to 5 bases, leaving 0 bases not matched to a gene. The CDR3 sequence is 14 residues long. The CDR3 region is CASSYSTGGDTQYF. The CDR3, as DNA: TGTGCCAGCAGTTACTCGACAGGGGGAGATACGCAGTATTTT.

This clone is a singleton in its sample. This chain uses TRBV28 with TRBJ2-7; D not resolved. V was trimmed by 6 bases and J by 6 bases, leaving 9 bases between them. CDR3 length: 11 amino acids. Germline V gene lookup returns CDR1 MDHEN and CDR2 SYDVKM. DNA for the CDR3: TGTGCCAGCAGATCTCCCCTCGAGCAGTACTTC. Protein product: CASRSPLEQYF.

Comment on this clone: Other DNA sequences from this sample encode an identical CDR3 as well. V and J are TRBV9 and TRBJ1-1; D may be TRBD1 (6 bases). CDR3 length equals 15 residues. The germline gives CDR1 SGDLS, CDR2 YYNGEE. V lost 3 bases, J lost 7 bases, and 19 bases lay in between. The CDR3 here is CASSAEGRAGVEAFF. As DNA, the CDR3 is TGTGCCAGCAGCGCCGAGGGAAGGGCAGGGGTTGAAGCTTTCTTT.

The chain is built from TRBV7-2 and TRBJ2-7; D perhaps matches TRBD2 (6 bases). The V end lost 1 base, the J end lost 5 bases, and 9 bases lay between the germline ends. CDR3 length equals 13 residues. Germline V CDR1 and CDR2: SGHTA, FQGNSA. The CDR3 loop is CASSLGTGDEQYF. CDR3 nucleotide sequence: TGTGCCAGCAGCTTAGGCACGGGAGACGAGCAGTACTTC.

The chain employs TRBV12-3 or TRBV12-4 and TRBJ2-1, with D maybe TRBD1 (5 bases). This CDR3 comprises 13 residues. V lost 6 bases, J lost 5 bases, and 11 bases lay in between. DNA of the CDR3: TGTGCCAGCAGGAATCCAGGGAACAATGAGCAGTTCTTC. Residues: CASRNPGNNEQFF.

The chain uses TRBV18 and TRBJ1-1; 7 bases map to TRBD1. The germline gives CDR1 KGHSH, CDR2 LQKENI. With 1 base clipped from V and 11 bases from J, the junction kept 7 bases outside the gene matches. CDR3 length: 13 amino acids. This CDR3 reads CASSPQGAEAAFF. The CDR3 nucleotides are TGTGCCAGCTCACCACAGGGGGCCGAGGCGGCTTTCTTT.